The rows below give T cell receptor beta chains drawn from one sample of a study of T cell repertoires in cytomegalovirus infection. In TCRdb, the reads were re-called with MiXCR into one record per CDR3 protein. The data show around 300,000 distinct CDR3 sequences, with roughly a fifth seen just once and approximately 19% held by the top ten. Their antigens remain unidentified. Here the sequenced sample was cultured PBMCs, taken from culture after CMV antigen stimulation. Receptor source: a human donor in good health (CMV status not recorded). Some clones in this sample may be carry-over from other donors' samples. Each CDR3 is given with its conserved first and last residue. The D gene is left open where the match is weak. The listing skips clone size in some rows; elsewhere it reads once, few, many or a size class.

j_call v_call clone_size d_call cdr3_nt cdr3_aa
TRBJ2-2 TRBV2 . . TGTGCCAGCAGTGAACAGGGGGGGACGAACACCGGGGAGCTGTTTTTT CASSEQGGTNTGELFF
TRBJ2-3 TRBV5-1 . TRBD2 TGCGCCAGCAGCTTGAGATGGAGCGGGAGGAGTCCAGGCACAGATACGCAGTATTTT CASSLRWSGRSPGTDTQYF
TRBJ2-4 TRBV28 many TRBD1 TGTGCCAGCACAGTTTATCAGGGGGTGGGAGACATTCAGTACTTC CASTVYQGVGDIQYF
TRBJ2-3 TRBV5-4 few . TGTGCCAGCAGGGAGGGGACTAGCACAGATACGCAGTATTTT CASREGTSTDTQYF
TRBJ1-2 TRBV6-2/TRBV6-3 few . TGTGCCAGCAGTAAATACCTTGGGACCGAACTACGGCTGAACTATGGCTACACCTTC CASSKYLGTELRLNYGYTF
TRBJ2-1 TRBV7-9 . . TGTGCCAGCAGCTCAGACGGCTCCTACAATGAGCAGTTCTTC CASSSDGSYNEQFF
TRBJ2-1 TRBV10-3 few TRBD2 TGTGCCATCAAGGGACTAGTAGTCAATGAGCAGTTCTTC CAIKGLVVNEQFF
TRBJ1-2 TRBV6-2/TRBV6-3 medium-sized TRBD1 TGTGCCAGCAGTTACTCGGGACAGGGGCCGAGCTACACCTTC CASSYSGQGPSYTF
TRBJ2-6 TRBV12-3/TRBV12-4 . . TGTGCCAGCAGTAAGGGATCCGGGGCCAACGTCCTGACTTTC CASSKGSGANVLTF
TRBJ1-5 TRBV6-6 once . TGTGCCAGCAGTTCCTGGGGGGGTCAGCCCCAGCATTTT CASSSWGGQPQHF
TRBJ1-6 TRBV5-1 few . TGCGCCAGCAGCTTGGCCGTTACGGTCACGGGTAATTCACCCCTCCACTTT CASSLAVTVTGNSPLHF
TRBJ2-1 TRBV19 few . TGTGCCAGTAGTATGTTGCCCAGGGATGAGCAGTTCTTC CASSMLPRDEQFF
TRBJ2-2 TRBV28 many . TGTGCCAGCACCCGTCCCGGGGAGCTGTTTTTT CASTRPGELFF
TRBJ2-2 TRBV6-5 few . TGTGCCAGCAGTTACATTGGTGGGGACACCGGGGAGCTGTTTTTT CASSYIGGDTGELFF
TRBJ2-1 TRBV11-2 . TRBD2 TGTGCCAGCAGCTTAACTAGCGGGAGGAATAATGCGCAGTTCTTC CASSLTSGRNNAQFF
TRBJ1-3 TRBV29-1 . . TGCAGCGTTGGGCGGTCGGGGGGGGGTCACACCATATATTTT CSVGRSGGGHTIYF
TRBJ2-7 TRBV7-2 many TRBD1 TGTGCCAGCAGCGTCATCGGGACAGGGGATTACGAGCAGTACTTC CASSVIGTGDYEQYF
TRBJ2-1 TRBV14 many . TGTGCCAGCAGCCAAGGGCCTAGGACTCTCTACAATGAGCAGTTCTTC CASSQGPRTLYNEQFF
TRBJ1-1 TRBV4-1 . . TGCGCCAGCAGCGGGCAGGGTTGGACTGAAGCTTTCTTT CASSGQGWTEAFF
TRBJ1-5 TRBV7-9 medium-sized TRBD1 TGTGCCAGCAGCTTAGGAGGGGACAGGGGGCTTAGCAATCAGCCCCAGCATTTT CASSLGGDRGLSNQPQHF
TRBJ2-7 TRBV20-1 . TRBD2 TGCAGTGCTTTACGGACTAGCGGGAACTACGAGCAGTACTTC CSALRTSGNYEQYF
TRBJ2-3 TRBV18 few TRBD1 TGTGCCAGCTCACCGAGGACAGGGGTCGGGGATACGCAGTATTTT CASSPRTGVGDTQYF
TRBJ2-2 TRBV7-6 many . TGTGCCAGCAGCCCCCCGAACGGCGGGGAGCTGTTTTTT CASSPPNGGELFF
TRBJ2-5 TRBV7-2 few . TGTGCCAGCAGCTTCGCATCCTACCAAGAGACCCAGTACTTC CASSFASYQETQYF
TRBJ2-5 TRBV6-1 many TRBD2 TGTGCAGGGTCTTCTCTAGCGGGGTCGTTGGAGACCCAGTACTTC CAGSSLAGSLETQYF
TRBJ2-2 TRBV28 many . TGTGCCAGCAGGCCTCACAGCACCGGGGAGCTGTTTTTT CASRPHSTGELFF
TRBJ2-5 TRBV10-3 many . TGTGCCATCAGTGAGTCGACGGAGACCCAGTACTTC CAISESTETQYF
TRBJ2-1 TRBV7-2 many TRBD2 TGTGCCAGCAGCGTCAAGGGACTAGCGTCTTTTATCGGGATAAATGAGCAGTTCTTC CASSVKGLASFIGINEQFF
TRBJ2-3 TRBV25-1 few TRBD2 TGTGCCAGCAACATGAGGCTAGCGGGAGGGAAGGTCATCACAGATACGCAGTATTTT CASNMRLAGGKVITDTQYF
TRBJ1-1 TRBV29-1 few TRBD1 TGCAGCGTTGGGGGGACAGGGCCTACTGAAGCTTTCTTT CSVGGTGPTEAFF